The clone carrying this TCR beta chain has only one observation. Germline lookup yields CDR1 MRHNA and CDR2 SNTAGT. The V segment lost 5 bases and the J segment 5 bases; nucleotides outside the gene matches: 3. CDR3 length: 15 residues. These data come from a study of blood T cell repertoires in COVID-19. Overall study context: Acute and convalescent COVID-19 samples came from the United States, Italy and Spain. T cells, B-cell-depleted T cells, or PBMCs provided the cDNA or gDNA that served as material.

As processed by the authors: Amplified reference gene primers provided the basis for estimating nucleated cell counts. Assay used: immunoSEQ multiplex PCR; TCRdb lists only in-frame clones, some missing. V and J calls and clone size are given by that table; D and trimming were obtained from the DNA. The repertoire holds about 100,000 clones, with about 88% as singletons. The chain recombines TRBV6-4 with TRBJ2-3; TRBD2 matches 14 bases. The sequence came from a man of 80 years or more with acute or convalescent COVID-19. The material sequenced was peripheral blood. The CDR3 loop reads CASSRLAGGKDTQYF. The CDR3 DNA sequence: TGTGCCAGCAGTCGACTAGCGGGAGGGAAAGATACGCAGTATTTT.